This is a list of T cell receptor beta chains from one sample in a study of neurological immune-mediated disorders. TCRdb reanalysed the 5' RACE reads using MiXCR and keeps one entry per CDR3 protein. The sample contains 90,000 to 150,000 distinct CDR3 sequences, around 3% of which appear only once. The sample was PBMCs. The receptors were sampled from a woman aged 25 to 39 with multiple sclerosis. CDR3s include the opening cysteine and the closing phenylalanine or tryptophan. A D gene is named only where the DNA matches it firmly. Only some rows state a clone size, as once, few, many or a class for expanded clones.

CASSYGTSGTYEQYF,TGTGCCAGCAGCTACGGGACTAGCGGCACCTACGAGCAGTACTTC,TRBV7-9,TRBD2,few,TRBJ2-7,15
CASSPQGPGKGNEQFF,TGCGCCAGCAGCCCCCAGGGGCCGGGGAAAGGCAATGAGCAGTTCTTC,TRBV4-1,-,many,TRBJ2-1,16
CASSLPRGRSYEQYF,TGCGCCAGCAGCTTGCCGCGGGGGAGATCCTACGAGCAGTACTTC,TRBV5-1,TRBD2,many,TRBJ2-7,15
CSAPGETTYNEQFF,TGCAGTGCTCCAGGGGAAACGACGTACAATGAGCAGTTCTTC,TRBV20-1,-,many,TRBJ2-1,14
CSARDHDRGGPEAFF,TGCAGTGCTAGAGATCACGACAGGGGGGGACCTGAAGCTTTCTTT,TRBV20-1,TRBD1,many,TRBJ1-1,15
CASTDQRDRPYNSPLHF,TGTGCCAGCACCGACCAACGGGACAGGCCCTATAATTCACCCCTCCACTTT,TRBV28,TRBD1,many,TRBJ1-6,17
CSASGRDRGYTF,TGCAGTGCTAGTGGCAGGGATCGGGGCTACACCTTC,TRBV20-1,-,many,TRBJ1-2,12
CSVVDATEAFF,TGCAGCGTTGTTGACGCCACTGAAGCTTTCTTT,TRBV29-1,-,many,TRBJ1-1,11
CASSQDGGSPPNNSPLHF,TGCGCCAGCAGCCAAGATGGTGGCAGCCCCCCTAATAATTCACCCCTCCACTTT,TRBV4-3,-,many,TRBJ1-6,18
CASSLSAENIQYF,TGTGCCAGCAGCTTATCGGCCGAGAACATTCAGTACTTC,TRBV7-2,-,many,TRBJ2-4,13
CASSSGGLAGGPGEQYF,TGTGCCAGCAGCTCTGGGGGTCTAGCGGGAGGGCCCGGCGAGCAGTACTTC,TRBV7-6,TRBD2,many,TRBJ2-7,17
CSARFNYEKLFF,TGCAGTGCTAGATTTAATTATGAAAAACTGTTTTTT,TRBV20-1,-,many,TRBJ1-4,12
CASSLDMSSYEQYF,TGTGCCAGCTCGCTGGACATGTCGTCCTACGAGCAGTACTTC,TRBV18,-,many,TRBJ2-7,14
CDSSNAIDEAFF,TGTGACAGCAGCAACGCAATTGATGAAGCTTTCTTT,TRBV5-5,-,-,TRBJ1-1,12
CASSPMGGSVGNTEAFF,TGTGCCAGCAGTCCCATGGGGGGCTCCGTGGGGAACACTGAAGCTTTCTTT,TRBV5-5,-,few,TRBJ1-1,17
CASSPWRGQGGYTF,TGTGCCAGCAGCCCCTGGAGGGGTCAAGGTGGCTACACCTTC,TRBV5-6,-,few,TRBJ1-2,14
CASSRTAGQGQFF,TGTGCCAGCAGCCGCACCGCGGGACAGGGTCAGTTCTTC,TRBV3-1,TRBD1,many,TRBJ2-1,13
CASSELGLGNLVDTGELFF,TGCGCCAGCAGTGAATTGGGACTAGGGAATCTCGTAGACACCGGGGAGCTGTTTTTT,TRBV10-1,TRBD2,-,TRBJ2-2,19
CASSESRWGESYNEQFF,TGCGCCAGCAGTGAGTCGAGGTGGGGCGAGTCCTACAATGAGCAGTTCTTC,TRBV10-1,-,few,TRBJ2-1,17
CASANEQGWSEKLFF,TGTGCCAGTGCCAACGAACAGGGATGGAGTGAAAAACTGTTTTTT,TRBV7-9,-,many,TRBJ1-4,15
CASSSRAGDAYEQYF,TGTGCCAGCAGCTCGCGAGCGGGGGACGCCTACGAGCAGTACTTC,TRBV5-4,TRBD2,-,TRBJ2-7,15
CASSPSGLASYNEQFF,TGTGCCAGCAGTCCCTCGGGACTAGCCTCCTACAATGAGCAGTTCTTC,TRBV12-3/TRBV12-4,TRBD2,many,TRBJ2-1,16
CASSHPGVIEAFF,TGTGCCAGCAGCCATCCTGGAGTTATTGAAGCTTTCTTT,TRBV5-6,-,many,TRBJ1-1,13
CSARQGSETQYF,TGCAGTGCCCGACAGGGGTCAGAGACCCAGTACTTC,TRBV20-1,TRBD1,many,TRBJ2-5,12
CASTPFTAESNEQFF,TGTGCCAGCACCCCATTTACGGCCGAGTCCAATGAGCAGTTCTTC,TRBV7-6,-,-,TRBJ2-1,15
CSAREIAGAGGYTF,TGCAGTGCTAGAGAGATAGCAGGGGCCGGGGGCTACACCTTC,TRBV20-1,-,many,TRBJ1-2,14
CASRSLGGAFF,TGTGCCAGCAGGTCTTTGGGGGGGGCTTTCTTT,TRBV28,-,few,TRBJ1-1,11
CASSLAGTGDYGYTF,TGCGCCAGCAGCTTGGCGGGGACAGGAGACTATGGCTACACCTTC,TRBV5-1,TRBD1,many,TRBJ1-2,15
CASSLVSRGVDGYTF,TGCGCCAGCAGCTTGGTTTCCAGGGGGGTCGATGGCTACACCTTC,TRBV5-1,TRBD1,many,TRBJ1-2,15
CASSASQETQYF,TGTGCCAGCAGTGCGAGCCAAGAGACCCAGTACTTC,TRBV2,-,many,TRBJ2-5,12
CSAEPGRKNTEAFF,TGCAGTGCAGAACCGGGACGGAAAAACACTGAAGCTTTCTTT,TRBV20-1,-,many,TRBJ1-1,14
CASSPSWRGRPYGYTF,TGTGCCAGCAGCCCGAGTTGGAGGGGCCGACCCTATGGCTACACCTTC,TRBV7-2,-,many,TRBJ1-2,16
CSARDARQGRYGYTF,TGCAGTGCTAGAGATGCCAGACAGGGACGGTATGGCTACACCTTC,TRBV20-1,TRBD1,many,TRBJ1-2,15
CASKAPGQVYNEQFF,TGTGCCAGCAAGGCACCGGGACAGGTTTACAATGAGCAGTTCTTC,TRBV6-6,TRBD1,many,TRBJ2-1,15
CASSWVAGNEQFF,TGCGCCAGCAGTTGGGTAGCGGGCAATGAGCAGTTCTTC,TRBV10-1,TRBD2,-,TRBJ2-1,13
CASSLARRGQGDGYTF,TGTGCCAGCAGCTTAGCACGGAGGGGACAGGGGGACGGCTACACCTTC,TRBV7-6,TRBD1,-,TRBJ1-2,16
CASSPQGGEGNGYTF,TGTGCCAGCAGCCCACAGGGTGGGGAAGGCAATGGCTACACCTTC,TRBV7-2,-,many,TRBJ1-2,15
CASSLRDRGGNQPQHF,TGCGCCAGCAGTCTACGGGACAGGGGAGGCAATCAGCCCCAGCATTTT,TRBV10-1,TRBD1,many,TRBJ1-5,16
CASSLGPGQTSEQYF,TGCGCCAGCAGCTTGGGGCCGGGACAGACCTCCGAGCAGTACTTC,TRBV5-1,TRBD1,many,TRBJ2-7,15
CASSLELAGGPNEQFF,TGTGCCAGCAGCTTAGAACTAGCGGGGGGACCCAATGAGCAGTTCTTC,TRBV7-2,TRBD2,many,TRBJ2-1,16
CASSRSSNEKLFF,TGTGCCAGCAGCCGATCTAGCAATGAAAAACTGTTTTTT,TRBV7-9,-,many,TRBJ1-4,13
CASSCPFF,TGTGCCAGCAGTTGTCCCTTCTTC,TRBV6-5,-,many,TRBJ2-1,8
CASSQVQVSYEQYF,TGCGCCAGCAGCCAAGTGCAGGTTTCCTACGAGCAGTACTTC,TRBV4-1,-,-,TRBJ2-7,14
CASSPGSLRGELFF,TGTGCCAGCAGCCCTGGGTCCCTCCGCGGGGAGCTGTTTTTT,TRBV7-2,-,many,TRBJ2-2,14
CASSVGNEAGYTF,TGTGCCAGCAGCGTAGGGAACGAAGCGGGCTACACCTTC,TRBV9,-,many,TRBJ1-2,13
CASSLIFLGKDEQYF,TGTGCCAGCTCACTTATCTTCCTCGGGAAGGACGAGCAGTACTTC,TRBV18,-,many,TRBJ2-7,15
CASSFRGLAVNTGELFF,TGTGCCAGCAGTTTTCGGGGACTAGCGGTTAACACCGGGGAGCTGTTTTTT,TRBV12-3/TRBV12-4,TRBD2,many,TRBJ2-2,17
CASSLGRPEAFF,TGTGCCAGCAGCTTAGGGAGGCCTGAAGCTTTCTTT,TRBV7-9,-,many,TRBJ1-1,12
CASSLEGQLMIAFF,TGTGCCAGCAGCTTAGAGGGACAGTTGATGATAGCTTTCTTT,TRBV7-9,TRBD1,-,TRBJ1-1,14
CSASPRGLSTEAFF,TGCAGTGCTAGCCCGAGGGGCTTGAGCACTGAAGCTTTCTTT,TRBV20-1,-,many,TRBJ1-1,14